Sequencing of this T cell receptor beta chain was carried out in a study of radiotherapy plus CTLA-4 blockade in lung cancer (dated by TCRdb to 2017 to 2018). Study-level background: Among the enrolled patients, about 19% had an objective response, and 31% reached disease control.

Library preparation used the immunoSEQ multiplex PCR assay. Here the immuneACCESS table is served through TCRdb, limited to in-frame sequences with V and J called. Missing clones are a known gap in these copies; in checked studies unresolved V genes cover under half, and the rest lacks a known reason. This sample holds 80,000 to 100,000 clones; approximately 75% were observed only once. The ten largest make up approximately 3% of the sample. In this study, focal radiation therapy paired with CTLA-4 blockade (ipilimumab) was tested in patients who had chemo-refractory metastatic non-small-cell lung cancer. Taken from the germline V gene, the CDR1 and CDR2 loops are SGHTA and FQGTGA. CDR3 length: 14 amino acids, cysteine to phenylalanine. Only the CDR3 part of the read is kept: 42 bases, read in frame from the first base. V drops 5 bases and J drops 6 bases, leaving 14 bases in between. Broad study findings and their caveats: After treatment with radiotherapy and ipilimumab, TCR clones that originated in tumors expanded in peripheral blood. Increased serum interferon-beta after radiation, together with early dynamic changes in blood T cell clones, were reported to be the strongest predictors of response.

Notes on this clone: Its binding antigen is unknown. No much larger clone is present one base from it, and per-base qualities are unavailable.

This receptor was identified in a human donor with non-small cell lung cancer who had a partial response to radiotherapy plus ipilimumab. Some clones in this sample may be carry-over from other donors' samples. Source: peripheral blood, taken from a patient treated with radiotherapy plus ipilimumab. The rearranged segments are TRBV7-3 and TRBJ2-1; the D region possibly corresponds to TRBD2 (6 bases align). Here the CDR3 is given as CASSQGPAGNEQFF. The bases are TGTGCCAGCAGCCAGGGACCAGCGGGCAATGAGCAGTTCTTC.